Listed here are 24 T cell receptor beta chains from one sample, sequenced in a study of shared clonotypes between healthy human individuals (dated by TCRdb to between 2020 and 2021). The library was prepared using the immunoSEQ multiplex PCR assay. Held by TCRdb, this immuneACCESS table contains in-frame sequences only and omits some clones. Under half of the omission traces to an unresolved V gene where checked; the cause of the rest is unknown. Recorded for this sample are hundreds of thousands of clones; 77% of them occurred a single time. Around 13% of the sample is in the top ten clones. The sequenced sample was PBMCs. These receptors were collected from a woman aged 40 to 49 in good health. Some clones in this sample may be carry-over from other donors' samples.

The CDR3 nucleotides read TGTGCCTGGAGTGCGGGGACAGGGGGGGGAGATACGCAGTATTTT. Protein product: CAWSAGTGGGDTQYF. The gene calls are TRBV30 and TRBJ2-3; 11 nucleotides align to TRBD1. The CDR3 loop spans 15 amino acids. CDR1 and CDR2 from the germline V gene are GTSNPN and SVGIG (reference sequence). J gave up 5 bases and V 1 base, and 5 bases lay outside the gene matches.

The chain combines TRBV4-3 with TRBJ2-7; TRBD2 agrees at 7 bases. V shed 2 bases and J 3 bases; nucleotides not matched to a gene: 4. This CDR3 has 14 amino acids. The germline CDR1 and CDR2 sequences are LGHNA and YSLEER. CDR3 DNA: TGCGCCAGCAGCCAACGGGAGGTAAACTACGAGCAGTACTTC. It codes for CASSQREVNYEQYF.

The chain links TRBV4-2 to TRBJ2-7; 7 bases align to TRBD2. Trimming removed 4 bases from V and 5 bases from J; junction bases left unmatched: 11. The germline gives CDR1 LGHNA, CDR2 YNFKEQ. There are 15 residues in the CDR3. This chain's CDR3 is CASSLRGPGGDEQYF. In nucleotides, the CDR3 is TGTGCCAGCAGCCTTAGAGGCCCGGGAGGCGACGAGCAGTACTTC.

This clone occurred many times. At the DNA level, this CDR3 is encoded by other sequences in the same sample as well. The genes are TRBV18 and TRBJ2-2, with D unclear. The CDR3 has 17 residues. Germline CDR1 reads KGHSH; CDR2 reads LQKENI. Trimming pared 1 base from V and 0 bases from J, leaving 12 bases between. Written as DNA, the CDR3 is TGTGCCAGCTCACCACGACGAGAGCTTACGAACACCGGGGAGCTGTTTTTT. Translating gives CASSPRRELTNTGELFF.

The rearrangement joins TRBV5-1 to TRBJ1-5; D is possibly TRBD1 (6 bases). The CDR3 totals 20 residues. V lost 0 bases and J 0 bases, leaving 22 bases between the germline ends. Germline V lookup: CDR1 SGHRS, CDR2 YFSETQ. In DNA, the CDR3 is TGCGCCAGCAGCTTGGACAGGGACTCCTCAGAACTCTATAGCAATCAGCCCCAGCATTTT. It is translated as CASSLDRDSSELYSNQPQHF.

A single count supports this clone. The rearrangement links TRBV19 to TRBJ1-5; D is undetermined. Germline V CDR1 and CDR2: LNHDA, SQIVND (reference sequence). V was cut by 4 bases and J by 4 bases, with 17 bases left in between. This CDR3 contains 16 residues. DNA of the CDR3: TGTGCCAGTAGTACGTGGTCCGGTGCACTAAATCAGCCCCAGCATTTT. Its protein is CASSTWSGALNQPQHF.

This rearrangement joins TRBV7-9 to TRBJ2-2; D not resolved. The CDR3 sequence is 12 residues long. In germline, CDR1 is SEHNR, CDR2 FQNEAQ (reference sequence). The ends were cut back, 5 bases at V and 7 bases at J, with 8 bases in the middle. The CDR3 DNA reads TGTGCCAGCAGCACCCGTGGCGGGGAGCTGTTTTTT. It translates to CASSTRGGELFF. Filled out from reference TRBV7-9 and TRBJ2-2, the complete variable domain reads DTGVSQNPRHKITKRGQNVTFRCDPISEHNRLYWYRQTLGQGPEFLTYFQNEAQLEKSRLLSDRFSAERPKGSFSTLEIQRTEQGDSAMYLCASSTRGGELFFGEGSRLTVL.

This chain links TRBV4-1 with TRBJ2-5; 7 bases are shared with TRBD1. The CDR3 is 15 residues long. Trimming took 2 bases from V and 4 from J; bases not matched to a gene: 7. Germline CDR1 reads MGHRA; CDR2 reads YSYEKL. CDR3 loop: CASSQTLTGLETQYF. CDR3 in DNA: TGCGCCAGCAGCCAAACCTTGACAGGGTTAGAGACCCAGTACTTC.

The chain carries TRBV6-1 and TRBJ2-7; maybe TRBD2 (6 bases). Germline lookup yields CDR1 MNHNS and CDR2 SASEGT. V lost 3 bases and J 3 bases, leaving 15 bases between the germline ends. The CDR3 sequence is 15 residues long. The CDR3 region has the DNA TGTGCCAGCAGTGAGGTTGGAGGGTTAGACTACGAGCAGTACTTC. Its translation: CASSEVGGLDYEQYF.

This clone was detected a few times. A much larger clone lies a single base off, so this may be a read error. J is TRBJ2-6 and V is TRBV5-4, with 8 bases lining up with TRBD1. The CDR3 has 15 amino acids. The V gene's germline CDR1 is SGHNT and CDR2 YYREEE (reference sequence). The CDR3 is CASGTGGSGANALTF. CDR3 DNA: TGTGCCAGCGGGACAGGTGGGTCTGGGGCCAACGCCCTGACTTTC.

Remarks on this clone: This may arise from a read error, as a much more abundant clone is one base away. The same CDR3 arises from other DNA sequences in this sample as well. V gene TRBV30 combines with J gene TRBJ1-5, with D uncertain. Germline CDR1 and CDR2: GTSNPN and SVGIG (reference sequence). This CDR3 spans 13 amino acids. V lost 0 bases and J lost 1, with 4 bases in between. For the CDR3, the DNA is TGTGCCTGGAGTGTAGAGAGCAATCAGCCCCAGCATTTT. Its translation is CAWSVESNQPQHF. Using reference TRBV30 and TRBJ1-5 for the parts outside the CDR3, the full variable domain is SQTIHQWPATLVQPVGSPLSLECTVEGTSNPNLYWYRQAAGRGLQLLFYSVGIGQISSEVPQNLSASRPQDRQFILSSKKLLLSDSGFYLCAWSVESNQPQHFGDGTRLSIL.

The CDR3 region is CASSKGGLAGGDEQFF. Here the CDR3 DNA reads TGTGCCAGCAGCAAAGGGGGTCTAGCGGGAGGGGATGAGCAGTTCTTC. The rearrangement uses TRBV21-1 and TRBJ2-1; TRBD2 reflects the table's D call only, with no check against the DNA. TRBV21-1 is listed as a pseudogene. The CDR3 length is 16 residues.

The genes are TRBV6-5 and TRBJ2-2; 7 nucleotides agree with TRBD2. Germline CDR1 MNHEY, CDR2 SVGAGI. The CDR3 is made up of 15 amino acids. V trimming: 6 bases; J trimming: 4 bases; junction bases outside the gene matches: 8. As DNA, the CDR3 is TGTGCCAGCAGCCGGCGGACGGGGGGCACCGGGGAGCTGTTTTTT. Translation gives CASSRRTGGTGELFF.

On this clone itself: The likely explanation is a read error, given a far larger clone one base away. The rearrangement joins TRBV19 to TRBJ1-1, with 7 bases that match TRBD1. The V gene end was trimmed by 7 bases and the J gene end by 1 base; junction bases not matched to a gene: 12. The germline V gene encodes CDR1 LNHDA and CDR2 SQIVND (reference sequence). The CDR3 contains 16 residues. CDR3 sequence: CASTPPLDRENTEAFF. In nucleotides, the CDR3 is TGTGCCAGTACCCCTCCCTTAGACAGGGAGAACACTGAAGCTTTCTTT.

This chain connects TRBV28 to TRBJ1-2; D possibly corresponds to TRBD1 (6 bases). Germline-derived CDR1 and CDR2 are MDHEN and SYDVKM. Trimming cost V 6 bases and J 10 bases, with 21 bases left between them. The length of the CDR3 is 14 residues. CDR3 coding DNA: TGTGCCAGCAGAATCTCCGGGACAAGGACCTACTACACCTTC. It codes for CASRISGTRTYYTF.

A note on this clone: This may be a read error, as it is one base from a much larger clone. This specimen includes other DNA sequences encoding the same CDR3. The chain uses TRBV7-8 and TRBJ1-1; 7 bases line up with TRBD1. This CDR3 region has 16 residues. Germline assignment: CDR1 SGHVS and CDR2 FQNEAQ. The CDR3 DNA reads TGTGCCAGCAGCTTTGGGACAGCCGCCGGAAACACCGAAGCTTTCTTT. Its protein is CASSFGTAAGNTEAFF.

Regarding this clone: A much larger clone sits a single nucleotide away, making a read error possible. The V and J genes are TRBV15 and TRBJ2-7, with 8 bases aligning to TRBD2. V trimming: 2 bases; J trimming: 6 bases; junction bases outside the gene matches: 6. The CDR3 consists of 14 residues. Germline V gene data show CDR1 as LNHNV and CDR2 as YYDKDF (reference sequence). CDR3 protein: CATSRTSGGGEQYF. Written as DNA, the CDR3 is TGTGCCACCAGCAGAACTAGCGGAGGGGGCGAGCAGTACTTC.

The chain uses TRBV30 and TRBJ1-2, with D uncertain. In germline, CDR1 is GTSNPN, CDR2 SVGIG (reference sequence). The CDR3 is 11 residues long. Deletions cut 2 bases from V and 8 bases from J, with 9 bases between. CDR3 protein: CAWSSRLGYTF. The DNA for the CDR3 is TGTGCCTGGAGTTCACGTTTAGGCTACACCTTC. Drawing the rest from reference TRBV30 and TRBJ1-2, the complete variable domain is SQTIHQWPATLVQPVGSPLSLECTVEGTSNPNLYWYRQAAGRGLQLLFYSVGIGQISSEVPQNLSASRPQDRQFILSSKKLLLSDSGFYLCAWSSRLGYTFGSGTRLTVV.

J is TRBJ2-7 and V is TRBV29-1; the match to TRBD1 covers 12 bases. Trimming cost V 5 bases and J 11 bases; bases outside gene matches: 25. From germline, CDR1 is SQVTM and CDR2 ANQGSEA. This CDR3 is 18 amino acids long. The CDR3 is CSVPGTGGAGQADRREYF. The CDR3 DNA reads TGCAGCGTTCCCGGGACAGGGGGCGCAGGTCAAGCGGACCGGAGGGAGTACTTC.

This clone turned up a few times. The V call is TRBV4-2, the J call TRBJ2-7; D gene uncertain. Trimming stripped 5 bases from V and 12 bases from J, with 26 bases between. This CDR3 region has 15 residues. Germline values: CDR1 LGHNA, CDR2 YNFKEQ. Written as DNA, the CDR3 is TGTGCCAGCAGCTTGGACCCAGTCGCCTATACGAGTCCGTACTTC. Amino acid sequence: CASSLDPVAYTSPYF.

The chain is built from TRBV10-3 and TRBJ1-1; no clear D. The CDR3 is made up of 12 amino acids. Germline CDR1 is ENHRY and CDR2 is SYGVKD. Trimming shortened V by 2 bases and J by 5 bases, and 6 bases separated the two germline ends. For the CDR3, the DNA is TGTGCCATCAGTGAGGGGATAACTGAAGCTTTCTTT. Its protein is CAISEGITEAFF.

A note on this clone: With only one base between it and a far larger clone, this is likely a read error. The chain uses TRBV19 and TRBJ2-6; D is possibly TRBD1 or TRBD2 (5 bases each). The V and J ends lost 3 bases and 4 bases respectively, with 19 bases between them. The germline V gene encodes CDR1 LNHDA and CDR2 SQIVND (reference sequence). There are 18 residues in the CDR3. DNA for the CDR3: TGTGCCAGTAGTATTCCGGGACGGAAAGCCGCCGGGGCCAACGTCCTGACTTTC. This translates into CASSIPGRKAAGANVLTF.

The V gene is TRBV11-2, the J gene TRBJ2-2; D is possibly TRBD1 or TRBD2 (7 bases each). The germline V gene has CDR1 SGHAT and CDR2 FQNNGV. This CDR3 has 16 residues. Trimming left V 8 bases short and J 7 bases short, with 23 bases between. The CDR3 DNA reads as TGTGCCAGCCGGCCGGGGCAGGGGGAGGGAATCGGGGAGCTGTTTTTT. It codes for CASRPGQGEGIGELFF.

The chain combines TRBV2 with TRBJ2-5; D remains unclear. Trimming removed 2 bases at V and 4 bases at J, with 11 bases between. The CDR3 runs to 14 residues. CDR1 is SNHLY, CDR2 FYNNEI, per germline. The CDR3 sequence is CASSERFQGETQYF. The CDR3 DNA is TGTGCCAGCAGTGAACGGTTCCAAGGAGAGACCCAGTACTTC.